Each of the 28 T cell receptor beta chains below was sequenced from the same sample in a study of identical twins. TCRdb passed the 5' RACE reads through MiXCR, listing each CDR3 protein once. This table has 1,800,000 or so distinct CDR3 sequences, about 32% appearing once. Source material: cord blood. The receptor set was obtained from a newborn girl in good health.

This clonotype was observed a few times. The chain uses TRBV29-1 and TRBJ2-5; TRBD2 might be the D (6 bases). Germline V CDR1 and CDR2: SQVTM, ANQGSEA. This CDR3 is built from 12 residues. V lost 4 bases, J lost 3 bases, and 9 bases lay in between. CDR3 bases: TGCAGCGTTGTCCCGGGGGAAGAGACCCAGTACTTC. Protein sequence: CSVVPGEETQYF.

The chain uses TRBV10-3 and TRBJ2-1; 8 bases are a match to TRBD1. V was pared by 4 bases and J by 6 bases, with 2 bases of the junction left unmatched. CDR3 length equals 13 residues. Looked up from germline, CDR1 is ENHRY and CDR2 is SYGVKD. CDR3 in DNA: TGTGCCATCAGTGTGGACAGGGCCAATGAGCAGTTCTTC. This encodes CAISVDRANEQFF.

This clonotype was seen a few times. The CDR3 region is CASGAGTSGYNEQFF. The CDR3 nucleotides read TGTGCCAGCGGCGCAGGGACTAGCGGGTACAATGAGCAGTTCTTC. The chain couples TRBV6-1 to TRBJ2-1, with 12 nucleotides matching TRBD2. This CDR3 is built from 15 residues. Germline CDR1 and CDR2: MNHNS and SASEGT. Trimming cost V 8 bases and J 4 bases; bases outside gene matches: 6.

The chain recombines TRBV12-3 or TRBV12-4 with TRBJ2-7; 7 nucleotides match TRBD1. Germline trimming cut 0 bases from V and 4 bases from J; bases unmatched to any gene: 12. CDR3 length: 17 amino acids. CDR3 sequence reads: CASSLAGRRGRGYEQYF. CDR3 bases: TGTGCCAGCAGTTTAGCGGGGAGAAGGGGGCGCGGGTACGAGCAGTACTTC.

The V gene is TRBV29-1, the J gene TRBJ1-1; D unresolved. CDR3 length: 10 residues. The germline V gene encodes CDR1 SQVTM and CDR2 ANQGSEA. Trimming cost V 3 bases and J 4 bases, with 3 bases left between them. The CDR3 DNA reads as TGCAGCGTTGACCTCACTGAAGCTTTCTTT. Its protein product is CSVDLTEAFF.

The chain uses TRBV13 and TRBJ1-1, with D perhaps matching TRBD1 (5 bases). The V gene's germline CDR1 is PRHDT and CDR2 FYEKMQ (reference sequence). This CDR3 is built from 14 residues. V lost 6 bases and J lost 4, with 15 bases in between. Written as DNA, the CDR3 is TGTGCCAGCAGATACAGGTGGCGGACCACTGAAGCTTTCTTT. This sequence encodes CASRYRWRTTEAFF. The whole variable domain, remainder taken from reference TRBV13 and TRBJ1-1, is AAGVIQSPRHLIKEKRETATLKCYPIPRHDTVYWYQQGPGQDPQFLISFYEKMQSDKGSIPDRFSAQQFSDYHSELNMSSLELGDSALYFCASRYRWRTTEAFFGQGTRLTVV.

The rearrangement uses TRBV5-1 and TRBJ2-7; D is undetermined. The CDR3 runs 17 residues. CDR1 and CDR2 (germline): SGHRS, YFSETQ. The ends were cut back, 0 bases at V and 0 bases at J, with 16 bases in the middle. The chain's CDR3 is CASSLAPRQPGSYEQYF. The CDR3 DNA reads as TGCGCCAGCAGCTTGGCCCCCAGGCAGCCCGGCTCCTACGAGCAGTACTTC.

Only a few counts were recorded for this clonotype. The V call is TRBV7-2, the J call TRBJ2-5; possibly TRBD1 or TRBD2 for D (5 bases each). CDR1 SGHTA and CDR2 FQGNSA come from the germline V gene. The CDR3 is made up of 15 amino acids. Trimming cost V 5 bases and J 2 bases, with 15 bases left between them. The CDR3 DNA reads as TGTGCCAGCAGCGGTACGGGACCCCGACAAGAGACCCAGTACTTC. Residues: CASSGTGPRQETQYF.

J is TRBJ2-3 and V is TRBV15; 9 bases agree with TRBD1. CDR3 size: 16 residues. The germline V gene encodes CDR1 LNHNV and CDR2 YYDKDF (reference sequence). J gave up 7 bases and V 5 bases, and 13 bases lay outside the gene matches. The CDR3 bases are TGTGCCACCAGCGCGCGAAACAGGGGGCTAGTGAATACGCAGTATTTT. This encodes CATSARNRGLVNTQYF. Full variable domain (outside the CDR3, taken from reference TRBV15 and TRBJ2-3): DAMVIQNPRYQVTQFGKPVTLSCSQTLNHNVMYWYQQKSSQAPKLLFHYYDKDFNNEADTPDNFQSRRPNTSFCFLDIRSPGLGDTAMYLCATSARNRGLVNTQYFGPGTRLTVL.

The chain carries TRBV6-5 and TRBJ2-4; 7 nucleotides agree with TRBD2. CDR3 size: 17 residues. Germline V gene data show CDR1 as MNHEY and CDR2 as SVGAGI. V was clipped by 0 bases and J by 1 base; unmatched bases: 6. The CDR3 sequence is CASSYSSSGGAKNIQYF. The CDR3 region has the DNA TGTGCCAGCAGTTACTCGTCTAGCGGAGGGGCCAAAAACATTCAGTACTTC.

The V and J genes are TRBV20-1 and TRBJ2-5, with D maybe TRBD2 (8 bases). This CDR3 has 15 amino acids. The V gene's germline CDR1 is DFQATT and CDR2 SNEGSKA (reference sequence). CDR3 in DNA: TGCAGCGCCGGTCTTCCGGGACTAGGGGGCAATGAGCAGTACTTC. Its protein product is CSAGLPGLGGNEQYF.

The rearrangement joins TRBV20-1 to TRBJ1-2; perhaps TRBD1 as D (6 bases). The germline V gene encodes CDR1 DFQATT and CDR2 SNEGSKA (reference sequence). V was shortened by 4 bases and J by 4 bases, with 10 bases between the two germline ends. The CDR3 runs 12 residues. The DNA for the CDR3 is TGCAGTGCTACACAGGGAGTCTATGGCTACACCTTC. Protein sequence: CSATQGVYGYTF.

This clonotype came up a few times. V gene TRBV11-2 combines with J gene TRBJ2-1, with 10 bases matching TRBD2. Germline CDR1 reads SGHAT; CDR2 reads FQNNGV. CDR3 size: 14 residues. J gave up 5 bases and V 8 bases, and 6 bases lay outside the gene matches. In DNA, the CDR3 is TGTGCCAGCCGGGGACTAGCGATAAACAATGAGCAGTTCTTC. Encoded protein: CASRGLAINNEQFF.

The chain has TRBV6-5 and TRBJ1-4, with D possibly being TRBD1 (5 bases). Germline assignment: CDR1 MNHEY and CDR2 SVGAGI. CDR3 length equals 15 residues. V dropped 0 bases and J dropped 7 bases, with 12 bases sitting between them. The CDR3 DNA sequence: TGTGCCAGCAGTTACTCGCCGGGGCGGGGTGAAAAACTGTTTTTT. It translates to CASSYSPGRGEKLFF.

The chain uses TRBV4-3 and TRBJ1-6; 7 nucleotides match TRBD1. Germline assignment: CDR1 LGHNA and CDR2 YSLEER. With 5 bases clipped from V and 4 bases from J, the junction kept 8 bases outside the gene matches. This CDR3 has 16 residues. CDR3 coding DNA: TGCGCCAGCAGCTCCCAGGGGGTCTCTTATAATTCACCCCTCCACTTT. Residues: CASSSQGVSYNSPLHF.

A single count supports this clonotype. Its ends do not fully match the called genes, so a read error is possible. The chain uses TRBV6-6 and TRBJ1-2, with D perhaps TRBD1 (6 bases). This CDR3 is built from 15 residues. Germline V lookup: CDR1 MNHNY, CDR2 SVGAGI (reference sequence). The CDR3 reads CASSSRQQGNHGYTF. CDR3 DNA sequence: TGTGCCAGCAGTTCCCGACAACAGGGTAACCATGGCTACACCTTC.

The chain couples TRBV13 to TRBJ2-3, with 14 bases fitting TRBD2. Looked up from germline, CDR1 is PRHDT and CDR2 is FYEKMQ (reference sequence). CDR3 size: 17 residues. The V segment lost 4 bases and the J segment 8 bases; nucleotides outside the gene matches: 11. CDR3 loop: CASSSDFRLAGGRTQYF. The CDR3 DNA is TGTGCCAGCAGCTCTGACTTCCGACTAGCGGGGGGGCGTACGCAGTATTTT.

V gene TRBV12-3 or TRBV12-4 combines with J gene TRBJ2-1, with D perhaps being TRBD1 or TRBD2 (6 bases each). The CDR3 extends over 16 amino acids. V lost 5 bases and J lost 6, with 20 bases in between. Here the CDR3 reads CASSPRGRQVSNEQFF. Written as DNA, the CDR3 is TGTGCCAGCAGTCCACGGGGGAGACAGGTCTCCAATGAGCAGTTCTTC.

This chain connects TRBV4-1 to TRBJ2-3; tentative D call: TRBD2 (6 bases). V lost 4 bases and J 2 bases, leaving 13 bases between the germline ends. The CDR3 length is 15 residues. Germline V CDR1 and CDR2: MGHRA, YSYEKL. The CDR3 coding sequence is TGCGCCAGCAGCCGGGAGCTAGCGTTCACAGATACGCAGTATTTT. Amino acids: CASSRELAFTDTQYF.

The chain carries TRBV7-9 and TRBJ1-2; D is ambiguous. Germline values: CDR1 SEHNR, CDR2 FQNEAQ (reference sequence). The CDR3 is made up of 15 amino acids. V lost 0 bases and J 0 bases, leaving 8 bases between the germline ends. CDR3: CASSLADTANYGYTF. In DNA, the CDR3 is TGTGCCAGCAGCTTAGCCGACACGGCTAACTATGGCTACACCTTC.

The V gene is TRBV10-1, the J gene TRBJ1-1; D gene unclear. The CDR3 runs to 14 residues. Per germline, CDR1 WNHNN and CDR2 SYGVQD (reference sequence). Trimming removed 2 bases at V and 3 bases at J, with 10 bases between. This CDR3 reads CASSEQRGDTEAFF. CDR3 bases: TGCGCCAGCAGTGAGCAGCGCGGGGACACTGAAGCTTTCTTT.

This clonotype was seen only a few times. The chain uses TRBV20-1 and TRBJ2-7, with 10 bases that match TRBD2. V dropped 5 bases and J dropped 8; count of bases not matched to a gene: 15. The CDR3 runs to 15 residues. Germline V gene sequence: CDR1 DFQATT, CDR2 SNEGSKA (reference sequence). This CDR3 is CSASSGSSSGSQQYF. In DNA, the CDR3 is TGCAGTGCTTCCAGTGGTTCTTCTAGCGGGAGCCAGCAGTACTTC.

The chain combines TRBV5-1 with TRBJ2-1, with 7 bases that match TRBD2. The J call may be faulty, since TRBJ2-7 better matches the DNA end. Germline assignment: CDR1 SGHRS and CDR2 YFSETQ. CDR3 length: 16 residues. Here the CDR3 reads CASSLAAGSSYNEQYF. CDR3 nucleotides: TGCGCCAGCAGCTTGGCAGCGGGGAGCTCCTACAATGAGCAGTACTTC.

This clonotype turned up a few times. This chain joins TRBV27 and TRBJ2-1; TRBD1 is a possible D gene (6 bases). Trimming took off 2 bases at V and 5 bases at J, with 22 bases between the two ends. The CDR3 is made up of 18 amino acids. Germline values: CDR1 MNHEY, CDR2 SMNVEV (reference sequence). The CDR3 loop is CASSLQGAGAARDNEQFF. The CDR3 DNA sequence: TGTGCCAGCAGTTTACAAGGGGCAGGGGCCGCCCGTGACAATGAGCAGTTCTTC.

This chain connects TRBV27 to TRBJ2-2; 9 bases align to TRBD1. Germline-derived CDR1 and CDR2 are MNHEY and SMNVEV (reference sequence). V was pared by 10 bases and J by 6 bases, with 12 bases of the junction left unmatched. This CDR3 comprises 15 residues. CDR3 residues: CATLTGQGRSGELFF. The CDR3 nucleotides read TGTGCCACCCTAACCGGACAGGGGAGATCCGGGGAGCTGTTTTTT.

The V and J genes are TRBV24-1 and TRBJ2-7; 9 bases match TRBD2. The CDR3 sequence is 15 residues long. Germline values: CDR1 KGHDR, CDR2 SFDVKD. The J segment lost 5 bases and the V segment lost 5 bases, leaving 9 bases of the junction unmatched. Written as DNA, the CDR3 is TGTGCCACCAGTGTCCCGGGACTAGCAATCCACGAGCAGTACTTC. This gives the protein CATSVPGLAIHEQYF.

The rearrangement links TRBV18 to TRBJ1-2; D remains ambiguous. The V gene lost 5 bases and the J gene lost 4 bases, with 14 bases spanning the gap. This CDR3 is built from 14 residues. Germline CDR1 reads KGHSH; CDR2 reads LQKENI. The chain's CDR3 is CASSSMREGYGYTF. CDR3 DNA: TGTGCCAGCTCATCTATGCGGGAAGGCTATGGCTACACCTTC.

Worth noting for this clonotype: An end of the junction differs from the germline gene, which may be a read error. The chain joins TRBV10-2 to TRBJ2-6, with 8 bases lining up with TRBD1. The CDR3 is 18 residues long. The germline V gene encodes CDR1 WSHSY and CDR2 SAAADI. In nucleotides, the CDR3 is TGCGCCGGCAGTAAAGGGACAGGTCCCTTCTCTGGGGCCAACGTCCTGACTTTC. Amino acid sequence: CAGSKGTGPFSGANVLTF.